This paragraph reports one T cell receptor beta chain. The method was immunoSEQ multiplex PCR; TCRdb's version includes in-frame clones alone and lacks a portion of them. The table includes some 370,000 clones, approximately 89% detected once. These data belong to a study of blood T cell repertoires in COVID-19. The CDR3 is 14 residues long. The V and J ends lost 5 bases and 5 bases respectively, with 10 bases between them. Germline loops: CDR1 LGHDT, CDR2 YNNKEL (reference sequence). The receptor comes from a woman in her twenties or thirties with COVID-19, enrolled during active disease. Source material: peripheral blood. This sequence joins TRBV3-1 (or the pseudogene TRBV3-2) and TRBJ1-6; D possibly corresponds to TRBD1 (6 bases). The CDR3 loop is CASSWTDNNSPLHF. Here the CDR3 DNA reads TGTGCCAGCAGCTGGACAGACAATAATTCACCCCTCCACTTT.